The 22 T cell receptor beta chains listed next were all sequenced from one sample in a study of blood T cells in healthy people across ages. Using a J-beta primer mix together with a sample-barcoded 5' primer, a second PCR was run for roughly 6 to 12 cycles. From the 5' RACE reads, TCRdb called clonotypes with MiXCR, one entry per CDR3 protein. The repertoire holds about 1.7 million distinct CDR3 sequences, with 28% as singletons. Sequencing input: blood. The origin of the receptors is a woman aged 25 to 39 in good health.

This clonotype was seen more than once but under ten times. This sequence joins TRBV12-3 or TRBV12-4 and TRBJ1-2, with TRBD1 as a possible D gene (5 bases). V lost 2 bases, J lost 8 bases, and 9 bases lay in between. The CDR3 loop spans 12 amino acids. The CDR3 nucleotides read TGTGCCAGCAGTTTATATCAGGGAGGCTACACCTTC. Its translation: CASSLYQGGYTF.

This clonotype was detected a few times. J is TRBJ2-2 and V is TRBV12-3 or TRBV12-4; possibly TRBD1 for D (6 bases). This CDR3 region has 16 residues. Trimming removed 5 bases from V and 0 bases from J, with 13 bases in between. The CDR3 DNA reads TGTGCCAGCAGTCCAATCAGGGGCGCGAACACCGGGGAGCTGTTTTTT. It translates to CASSPIRGANTGELFF.

The CDR3 region has the DNA TGTGCCAGCAGTTTCGGACTCCGGCCCCAGCATTTT. Its protein is CASSFGLRPQHF. The V and J genes are TRBV28 and TRBJ1-5; D is ambiguous. Per germline, CDR1 MDHEN and CDR2 SYDVKM. V lost 3 bases and J 9 bases, leaving 9 bases between the germline ends. The CDR3 runs to 12 residues.

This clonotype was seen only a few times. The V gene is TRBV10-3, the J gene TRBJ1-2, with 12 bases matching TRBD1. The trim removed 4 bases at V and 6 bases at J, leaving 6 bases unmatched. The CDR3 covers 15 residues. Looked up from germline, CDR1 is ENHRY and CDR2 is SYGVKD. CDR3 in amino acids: CAISAPGQGADGYTF. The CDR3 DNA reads TGTGCCATCAGTGCACCGGGACAGGGGGCGGATGGCTACACCTTC.

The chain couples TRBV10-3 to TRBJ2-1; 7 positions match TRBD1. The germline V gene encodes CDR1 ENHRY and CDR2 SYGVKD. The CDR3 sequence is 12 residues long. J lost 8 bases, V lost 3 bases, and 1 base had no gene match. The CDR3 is CAISDDRDEQFF. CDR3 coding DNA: TGTGCCATCAGTGACGACAGGGATGAGCAGTTCTTC.

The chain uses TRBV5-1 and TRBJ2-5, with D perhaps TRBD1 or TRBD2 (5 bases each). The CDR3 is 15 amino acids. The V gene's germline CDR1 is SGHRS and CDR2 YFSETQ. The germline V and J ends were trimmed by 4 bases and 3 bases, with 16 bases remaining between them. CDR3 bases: TGCGCCAGCAGCAGGACCGGGACGGAGGAAGAGACCCAGTACTTC. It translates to CASSRTGTEEETQYF.

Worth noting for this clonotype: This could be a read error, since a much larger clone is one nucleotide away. The CDR3 here is CRATAGAGEQYF. The CDR3 DNA is TGCAGGGCTACTGCGGGAGCAGGCGAGCAGTACTTC. The rearrangement joins TRBV20-1 to TRBJ2-5; 7 nucleotides agree with TRBD2. The DNA end is a closer match to TRBJ2-7, so the J assignment may be wrong. CDR3 size: 12 residues. Germline CDR1 DFQATT, CDR2 SNEGSKA (reference sequence).

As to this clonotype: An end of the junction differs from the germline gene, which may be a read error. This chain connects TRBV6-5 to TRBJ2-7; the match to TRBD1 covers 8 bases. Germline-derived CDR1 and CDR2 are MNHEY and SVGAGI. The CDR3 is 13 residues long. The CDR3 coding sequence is TGTACCAGCCGACTAGACAGGGGTGGCGAGCAGTACTTC. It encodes CTSRLDRGGEQYF.

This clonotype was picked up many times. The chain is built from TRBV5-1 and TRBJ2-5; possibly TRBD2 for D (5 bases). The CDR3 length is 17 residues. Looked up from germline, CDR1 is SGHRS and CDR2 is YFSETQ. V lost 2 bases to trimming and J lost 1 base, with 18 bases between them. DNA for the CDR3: TGCGCCAGCAGCTTCTTTGGTTCGGCTCGGGGCCAAGAGACCCAGTACTTC. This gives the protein CASSFFGSARGQETQYF. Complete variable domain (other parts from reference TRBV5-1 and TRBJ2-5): KAGVTQTPRYLIKTRGQQVTLSCSPISGHRSVSWYQQTPGQGLQFLFEYFSETQRNKGNFPGRFSGRQFSNSRSEMNVSTLELGDSALYLCASSFFGSARGQETQYFGPGTRLLVL.

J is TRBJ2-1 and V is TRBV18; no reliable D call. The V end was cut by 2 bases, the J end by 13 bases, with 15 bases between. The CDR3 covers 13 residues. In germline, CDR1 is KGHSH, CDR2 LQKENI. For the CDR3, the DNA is TGTGCCAGCTCACCAGGAGAGAAAGAGACCCAGTTCTTC. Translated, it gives CASSPGEKETQFF. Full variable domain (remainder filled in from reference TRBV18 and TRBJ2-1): NAGVMQNPRHLVRRRGQEARLRCSPMKGHSHVYWYRQLPEEGLKFMVYLQKENIIDESGMPKERFSAEFPKEGPSILRIQQVVRGDSAAYFCASSPGEKETQFFGPGTRLTVL.

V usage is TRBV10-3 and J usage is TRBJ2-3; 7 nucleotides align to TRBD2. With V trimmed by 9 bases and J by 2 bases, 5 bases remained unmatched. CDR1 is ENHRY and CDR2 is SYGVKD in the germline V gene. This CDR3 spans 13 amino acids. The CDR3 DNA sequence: TGTGCCATGGGAGCGGGACTCACAGATACGCAGTATTTT. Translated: CAMGAGLTDTQYF.

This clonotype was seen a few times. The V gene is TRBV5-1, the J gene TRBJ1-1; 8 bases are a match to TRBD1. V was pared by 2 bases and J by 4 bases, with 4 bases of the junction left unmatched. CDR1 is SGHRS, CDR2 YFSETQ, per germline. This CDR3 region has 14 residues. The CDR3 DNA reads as TGCGCCAGCAGCTTTACTACAGGGGGCACTGAAGCTTTCTTT. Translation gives CASSFTTGGTEAFF.

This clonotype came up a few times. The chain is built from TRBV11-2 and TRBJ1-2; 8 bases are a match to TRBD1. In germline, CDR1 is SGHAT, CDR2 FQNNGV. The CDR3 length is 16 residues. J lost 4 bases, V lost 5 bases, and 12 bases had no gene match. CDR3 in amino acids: CASSPGGQGKSYGYTF. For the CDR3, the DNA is TGTGCCAGCAGCCCAGGAGGACAGGGTAAATCCTATGGCTACACCTTC.

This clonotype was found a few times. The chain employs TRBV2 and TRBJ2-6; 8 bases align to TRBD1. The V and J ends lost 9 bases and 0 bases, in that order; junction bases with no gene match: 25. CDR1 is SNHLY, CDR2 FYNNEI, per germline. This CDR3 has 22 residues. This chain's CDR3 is CARTTTPTLDRGQSSGANVLTF. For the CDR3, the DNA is TGTGCCAGAACCACCACCCCAACCTTAGACAGGGGCCAAAGCTCTGGGGCCAACGTCCTGACTTTC. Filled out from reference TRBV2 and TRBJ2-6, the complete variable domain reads EPEVTQTPSHQVTQMGQEVILRCVPISNHLYFYWYRQILGQKVEFLVSFYNNEISEKSEIFDDQFSVERPDGSNFTLKIRSTKLEDSAMYFCARTTTPTLDRGQSSGANVLTFGAGSRLTVL.

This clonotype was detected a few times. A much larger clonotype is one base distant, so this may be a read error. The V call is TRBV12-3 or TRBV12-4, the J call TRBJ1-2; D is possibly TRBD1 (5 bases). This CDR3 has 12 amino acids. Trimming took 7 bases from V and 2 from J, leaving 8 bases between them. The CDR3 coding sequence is TGTGCCAGCACCCGGGACAACTATGGCTACACCTTC. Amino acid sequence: CASTRDNYGYTF.

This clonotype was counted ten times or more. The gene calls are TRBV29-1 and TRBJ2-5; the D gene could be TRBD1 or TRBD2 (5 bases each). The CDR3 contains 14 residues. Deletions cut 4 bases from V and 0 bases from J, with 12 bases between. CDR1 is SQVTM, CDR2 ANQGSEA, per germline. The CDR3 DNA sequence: TGCAGCGTTGGGGGGAGACAGAACCAAGAGACCCAGTACTTC. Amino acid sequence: CSVGGRQNQETQYF.

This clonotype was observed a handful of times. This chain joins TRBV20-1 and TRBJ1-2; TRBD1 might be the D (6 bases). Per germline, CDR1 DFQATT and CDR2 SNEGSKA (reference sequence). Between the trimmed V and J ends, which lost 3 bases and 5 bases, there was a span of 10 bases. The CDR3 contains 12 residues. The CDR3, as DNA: TGCAGTGCTAGGCAGGGGCCATATGGCTACACCTTC. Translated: CSARQGPYGYTF.

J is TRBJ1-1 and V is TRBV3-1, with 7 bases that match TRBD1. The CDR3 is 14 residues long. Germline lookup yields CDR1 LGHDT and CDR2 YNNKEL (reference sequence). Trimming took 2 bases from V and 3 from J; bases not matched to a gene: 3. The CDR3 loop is CASSQIDRDTEAFF. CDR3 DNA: TGTGCCAGCAGCCAAATAGACAGGGACACTGAAGCTTTCTTT.

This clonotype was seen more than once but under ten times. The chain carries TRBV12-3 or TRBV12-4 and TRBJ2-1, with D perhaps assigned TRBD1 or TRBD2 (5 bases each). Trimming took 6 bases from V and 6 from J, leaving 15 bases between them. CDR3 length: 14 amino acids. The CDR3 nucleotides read TGTGCCAGCAGCTTCGGGACGTTTTTCAATGAGCAGTTCTTC. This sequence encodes CASSFGTFFNEQFF.

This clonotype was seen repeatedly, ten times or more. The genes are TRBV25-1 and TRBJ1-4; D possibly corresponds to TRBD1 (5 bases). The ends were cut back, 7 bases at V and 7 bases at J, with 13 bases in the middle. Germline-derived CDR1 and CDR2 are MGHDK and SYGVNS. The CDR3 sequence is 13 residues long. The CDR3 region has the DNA TGTGCCAGCAACGGCAGGGTGGGTGAAAAACTGTTTTTT. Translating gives CASNGRVGEKLFF.

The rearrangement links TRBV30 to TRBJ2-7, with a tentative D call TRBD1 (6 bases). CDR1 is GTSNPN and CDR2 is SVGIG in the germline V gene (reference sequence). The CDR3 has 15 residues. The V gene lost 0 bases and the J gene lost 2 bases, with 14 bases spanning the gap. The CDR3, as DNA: TGTGCCTGGAGTGTACGGCATGACAGGACCTACGAGCAGTACTTC. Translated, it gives CAWSVRHDRTYEQYF.

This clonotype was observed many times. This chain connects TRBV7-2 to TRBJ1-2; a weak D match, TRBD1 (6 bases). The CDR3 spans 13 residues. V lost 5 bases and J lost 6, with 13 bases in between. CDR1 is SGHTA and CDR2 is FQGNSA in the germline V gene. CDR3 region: CASSPNRANGYTF. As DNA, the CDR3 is TGTGCCAGCAGCCCCAACAGGGCCAATGGCTACACCTTC.